This T cell receptor beta chain was sequenced for a study of CD8 T cells in Susac syndrome. Study-wide findings and caveats: As acknowledged by the study, its TCR sequencing and HLA analysis included a relatively small number of individuals.

cDNA came from about 0.51 to 1 ug RNA primed by random hexamers. The authors amplified TCR beta CDR3 across 54 Vbeta and 13 Jbeta using immunoSEQ multiplex PCR. TCRdb independently ran MiXCR on the immunoSEQ multiplex PCR reads; one entry per CDR3 protein. Of roughly 200,000 distinct CDR3 sequences detected, 90% to 96% appear once; the ten largest clones hold 0.093%. V lost 6 bases, J lost 1 base, and 10 bases lay in between. The CDR3 runs 14 residues. CDR1 and CDR2 from the germline V gene are LNHDA and SQIVND (reference sequence). TCR beta sequences were obtained from blood CD8+ and CD4+ T cells. The CD8+ and CD4+ T cells were isolated magnetically using a negative isolation approach, whereas the TEMRA cells were enriched by FACS. On this clonotype: Its specificity is not known.

This clonotype originated in a human donor with multiple sclerosis. Sequenced sample: CD4+ T cells from PBMCs. The chain employs TRBV19 and TRBJ1-5; tentatively, D is TRBD1 (5 bases). The CDR3 DNA reads as TGTGCCAGTAGGACACAGGAGAGCAATCAGCCCCAGCATTTT. Translation gives CASRTQESNQPQHF.